A single T cell receptor (beta chain) is shown here with its context. Measured with immunoSEQ multiplex PCR; TCRdb has only the in-frame clones, and not every one. The sample holds roughly 350,000 clones, 85% seen once. The sample originates from a study of blood T cell repertoires in COVID-19. In the study overall: T cells, B-cell-depleted T cells, or PBMCs provided the cDNA or gDNA that served as material.

The germline V and J ends were trimmed by 5 bases and 7 bases, with 12 bases remaining between them. Looked up from germline, CDR1 is SGHRS and CDR2 is YFSETQ. The CDR3 is made up of 12 amino acids. The receptor comes from a woman younger than 30 with acute or convalescent COVID-19. The rearrangement uses TRBV5-1 and TRBJ1-2; D not resolved. Sequenced sample: peripheral blood. The CDR3 DNA reads as TGCGCCAGCAGTGAGCTAACTAGTGGCTACACCTTC. This translates into CASSELTSGYTF.